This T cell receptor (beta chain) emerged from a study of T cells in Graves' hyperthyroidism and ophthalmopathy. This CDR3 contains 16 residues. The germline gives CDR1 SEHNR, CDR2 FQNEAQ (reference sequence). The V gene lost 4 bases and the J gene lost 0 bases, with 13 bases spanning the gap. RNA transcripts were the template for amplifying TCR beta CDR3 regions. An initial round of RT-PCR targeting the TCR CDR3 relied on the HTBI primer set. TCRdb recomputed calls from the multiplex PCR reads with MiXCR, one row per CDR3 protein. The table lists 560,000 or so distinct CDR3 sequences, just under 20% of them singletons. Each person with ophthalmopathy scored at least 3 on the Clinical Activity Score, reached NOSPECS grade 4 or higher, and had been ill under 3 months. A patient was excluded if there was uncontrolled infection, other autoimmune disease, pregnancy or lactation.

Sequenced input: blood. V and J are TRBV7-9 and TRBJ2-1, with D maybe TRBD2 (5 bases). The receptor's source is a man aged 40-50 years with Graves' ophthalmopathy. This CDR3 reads CASSSSRLPSYNEQFF. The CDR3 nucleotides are TGTGCCAGCAGCTCCTCCCGACTACCCTCCTACAATGAGCAGTTCTTC.